This T cell receptor (beta chain) was obtained from a study of cytomegalovirus exposure and HLA in healthy donors (dated by TCRdb to about 2017). Regarding the study in general: According to an earlier analysis of around 600 of the donors, about 180 million T cells yielded 90 million to 140 million unique TCR beta sequences and approximately 280 Gb of sequence data. Five DR-DQ haplotypes were treated as single units for association and clustering because of strong linkage in the cohort. To decide whether each TCR beta V gene segment behaved as functional or pseudogenic, an earlier analysis of approximately 620 of the donors relied on high-throughput TCR beta sequencing. In the later analysis, no new phenotypic data were used to find candidate immune exposures; instead, reliance was placed on TCR beta sequences and their occurrence across donors. Among the roughly 390 genotyped donors, approximately 81% belonged to the genetic ancestry cluster associated with self-reported Caucasian donors. Every repertoire in the discovery cohort had been generated on one and the same sequencing platform. Roughly 300 gigabases of sequencing data and 80 million or so unique TCR sequences were included in an early release covering several hundred HLA-typed donors. Typing coverage differed by locus: A, B, C, DRB1 and DQB1 were typed in about 629-640 donors, DQA1 in approximately 520, DPA1 in around 580, and DPB1 in just under 490. Besides the first cohort of roughly 660 subjects, a separate validation cohort made up of roughly 130 different subjects was used. Donor age, sex, ethnicity and CMV serostatus were collected together with the repertoire data. High-throughput TCR immunosequencing, statistical association of individual TCRs with disease status, and machine learning were combined to predict cytomegalovirus infection status. A later analysis re-examined previously published TCR beta repertoires from more than 650 donors and added high-resolution HLA genotyping to investigate patterns of TCR occurrence. Among about 400 genotyped donors of the cohort, an average of around 250,000 unique TCR beta nucleotide sequences was sequenced per donor, of which roughly 17% were non-productive. The T cell repertoires of around 670 subjects were profiled by immunosequencing and related to cytomegalovirus serostatus. The study aimed to test whether cataloging public T cell receptors could reveal signatures of past pathogen exposure. In a later genetic analysis, genome-wide SNP genotypes for 398 of the 666 donors were used, and that subset was treated as a discovery cohort. HLA typing included class I and class II loci at four-digit resolution.

The cohort consisted of 600 to 700 healthy bone marrow donors. Cohort members were all nominally healthy when sampled, although unrecorded immune exposures were likely present. The donor tested CMV seronegative and was one of the 352 seronegative cohort members. Each donor provided a peripheral blood sample, and peripheral blood mononuclear cells were used for TCR beta sequencing. The Qiagen DNeasy Blood Extraction Kit was used to extract genomic DNA from the blood cell samples. The library was obtained by the immunoSEQ multiplex PCR assay. A mixture of 60 forward primers for TCR Vbeta segments and 13 reverse primers for TCR Jbeta segments was used in the multiplex PCR. A multiplex PCR assay on genomic DNA amplified the CDR3 region of rearranged TCR beta genes. The amplified TCR beta libraries were sequenced on the Illumina HiSeq System as 87-base-pair reads. Per the source publication's procedure: A later analysis tallied approximately 87 million unique TCR beta chains across the approximately 670 repertoires, and about 12 million of those chains were shared by two or more donors. Raw reads were error-corrected and collapsed into unique sequences by a nearest-neighbor algorithm in which closely related sequences were merged to remove PCR and sequencing errors. Alignment of CDR3 sequences to IMGT reference sequences was used to assign V, D and J gene segments. For a sequence to be retained, a match of at least six nucleotides to both a V gene segment and a J gene segment was required. Rearrangements were called productive when the CDR3 lacked stop codons and stayed in frame with V and J; all others were non-productive. CDR3 was defined according to IMGT convention as the region running from the second conserved V-encoded cysteine to the conserved J-encoded phenylalanine. The earlier analysis of about 530 of the donors excluded any sequence lacking an unambiguous match to a single V gene segment. In an earlier analysis of approximately 610 of the donors, V segments were called functional above 56.7% productive rearrangements and were called segregating when the between-donor standard deviation exceeded 5%. A statistical classification framework was built to diagnose cytomegalovirus status from the catalog of TCR beta chain sequences. In a later analysis, V and J genes were assigned by comparing TCR nucleotide sequences against IMGT/GENE-DB human TR gene sequences. In a later analysis, CDR3 sequences and most-parsimonious VDJ recombination scenarios were assigned using the TCRdist pipeline. In a later analysis, each TCR beta chain was defined by its CDR3 amino acid sequence together with its V-gene family, and reads lacking a unique V-gene family were excluded. In a later analysis, a few hundred highly shared, low-generation-probability nucleotide sequences were removed to address suspected cross-contamination and a sequencing artifact. A later analysis calculated a clonal expansion index for each public chain from normalized within-repertoire ranks of inferred template counts. In a later analysis, generation probabilities were computed using a VDJ recombination model fitted to out-of-frame rearrangements, and the results were checked against IGoR. A later analysis scored TCR-TCR, TCR-HLA and TCR-CMV co-occurrence with hypergeometric tests, applying a repertoire-size bias correction to TCR pairs. False discovery rates were estimated in a later analysis by permuting HLA or CMV assignments 20 times. In a later analysis, co-occurring TCRs were grouped with DBSCAN, and TCRdist sequence similarity was added when clustering was performed within HLA-allele-positive subsets. For co-occurrence clustering, repertoires with fewer than 30,000 or more than 120,000 public chains were excluded, along with five repertoires with anomalous nucleotide sharing. TCRdb holds this immuneACCESS table with in-frame rearrangements only. Some clones are missing; in checked studies, unresolved V genes explain under half, and the rest has no known cause. V and J calls plus clone size are reproduced from that table; the DNA served to infer D and trimming. Per the sample table, the count is approximately 42,000 clones. The ten largest clones take up around 7.4% of the sample.

Worth noting for this clone: Its cognate antigen has yet to be identified.

According to the germline V gene, CDR1 reads MNHEY and CDR2 reads SVGAGI. Trimming leaves V shorter by 4 bases and J shorter by 2 bases, with the junction holding 11 bases beyond the gene matches. The CDR3 contains 16 residues, cysteine and phenylalanine counted. The entry retains the CDR3 DNA only, 48 bases that are in frame from base 1. Findings and caveats that apply to the study as a whole: V-gene and J-gene trimming of TCR beta chains was associated with a missense DCLRE1C variant in a later genetic analysis, and the association was replicated in an independent cohort. An earlier analysis of 450 to 750 of the donors showed that most TCR beta V segments appeared in productive rearrangements either about 87% or about 30% of the time, which broadly matched IMGT annotations. The earlier analysis of 587 of the donors excluded 15 to 20 rarely observed V segments, including chromosome 9 orphons, because counts were too low. Assigning TCR associations to individual alleles was difficult when HLA alleles, especially DR and DQ, strongly co-occurred. The study gave a list of some 150 TCR beta chains associated with cytomegalovirus. Compared with equally common non-associated chains, HLA-associated TCR beta chains in a later analysis were more clonally expanded and had lower generation probabilities. Correlated functional status among segregating V segments might reflect linkage disequilibrium, but an unknown experimental factor could not be ruled out. A few of the identified cytomegalovirus-associated TCR beta chains were confirmed in vitro to be specific for cytomegalovirus antigens. For the cohort, immune exposure information was limited to CMV serostatus. HLA typing was unavailable for some donors at each locus, so association tests used only the typed subset. The cohort was sequenced for TCR beta chains only, and without alpha or paired-chain data the features that could be detected were limited. The classifier was reported to diagnose cytomegalovirus status with high specificity and sensitivity in both the original cohort and the validation cohort. According to a later genetic analysis, donors in an Asian-associated ancestry cluster had fewer N-insertions in productive TCRs than the roughly 700-donor mean. While some public TCRs were present in many individuals, most TCR sequences turned up only very rarely across donors. According to the authors, the approach could potentially be generalized to other disease states and immunological phenotypes. In a later analysis, most CMV-associated TCR beta chains were found to appear HLA-restricted, with HLA associations seemingly driven largely by CMV exposure. The sequencing pipeline was judged likely to have produced a cluster of highly shared sequence variants as a technical artifact. Presence/absence analyses assumed roughly uniform sequencing depth across donors, an assumption that may not hold. Because the 87-base-pair reads could not distinguish some IMGT-functional V segments, including TRBV6-2 and TRBV6-3, those segments were excluded. A further reported finding was that TCR beta sequences accurately predicted the HLA-A and HLA-B alleles for most subjects in the first cohort. In a later analysis, TCR association rates were found to vary across HLA loci, with the most associated TCRs seen for DRB1 alleles and the fewest for HLA-C alleles. Several of the top co-occurrence clusters appeared to be linked to parvovirus B19, influenza, CMV and Epstein-Barr virus, according to a later analysis. At a false discovery rate of 0.05, a later analysis linked around 17,000 TCR beta sequences to specific HLA alleles.

This clonotype originated in a male donor in good health and CMV-seronegative. Material: PBMCs. Recombination connected TRBV6-5 to TRBJ2-7; a stretch of 7 junction bases matches TRBD1. The DNA sequence reads TGTGCCAGCAGTTCCCGACAGGGTAGGACTCCCTACGAGCAGTACTTC. The translation is CASSSRQGRTPYEQYF.